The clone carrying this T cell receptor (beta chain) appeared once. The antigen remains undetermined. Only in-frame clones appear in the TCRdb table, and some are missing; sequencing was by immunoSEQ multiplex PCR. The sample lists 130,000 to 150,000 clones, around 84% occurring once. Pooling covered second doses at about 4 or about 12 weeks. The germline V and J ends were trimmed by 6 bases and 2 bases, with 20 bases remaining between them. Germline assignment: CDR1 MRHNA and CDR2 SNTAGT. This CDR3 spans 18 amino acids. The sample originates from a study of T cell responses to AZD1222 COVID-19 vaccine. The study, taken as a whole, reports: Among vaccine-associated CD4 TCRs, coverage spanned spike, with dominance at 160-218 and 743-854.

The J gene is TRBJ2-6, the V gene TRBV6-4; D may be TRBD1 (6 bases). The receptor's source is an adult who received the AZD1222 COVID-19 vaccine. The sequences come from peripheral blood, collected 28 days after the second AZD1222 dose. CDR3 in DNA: TGTGCCAGCAGAAAACCGACAGGTGGGGTAACTGGGGCCAACGTCCTGACTTTC. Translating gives CASRKPTGGVTGANVLTF.